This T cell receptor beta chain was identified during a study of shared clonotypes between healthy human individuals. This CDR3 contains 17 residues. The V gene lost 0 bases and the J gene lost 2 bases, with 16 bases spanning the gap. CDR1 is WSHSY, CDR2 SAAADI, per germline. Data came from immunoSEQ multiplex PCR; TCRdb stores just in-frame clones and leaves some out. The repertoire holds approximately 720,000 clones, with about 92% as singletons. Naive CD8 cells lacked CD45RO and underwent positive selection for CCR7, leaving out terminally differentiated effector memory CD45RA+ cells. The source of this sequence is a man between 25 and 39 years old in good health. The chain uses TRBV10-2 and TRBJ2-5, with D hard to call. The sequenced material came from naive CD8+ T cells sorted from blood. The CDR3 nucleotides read TGCGCCAGCAGTGAGTCGCGGTATGAAAATGGGCAAGAGACCCAGTACTTC. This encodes CASSESRYENGQETQYF.